This TCR beta chain was observed in a study of CD8+ T cells in alopecia areata. Study-level background: Treatment ran 6 to 18 months, with 6 months of follow-up afterward. Study outcomes and limitations: Among the top 100, expanded CD8+ clones were significantly decreased by tofacitinib, as was scalp clonality. In blood and scalp, many expanded lesional clones persisted during tofacitinib.

This sample's treatment: oral pan-JAK inhibitor, 5-10 mg twice daily. CD4+ and CD8+ T cells were sorted from PBMCs. Points on this clone: The antigen remains unidentified.

cDNA prepared by RNA extraction and subsequent reverse transcription served as the template for sequencing. Sequencing was performed with immunoSEQ multiplex PCR; in TCRdb, only in-frame clones are kept and a portion is missing. The sample has about 300,000 clones; about three fifths are singletons. The TCR comes from a human donor with alopecia areata. This specimen was CD4+ T cells sorted from blood, taken at week 24, from a patient treated with tofacitinib.

CDR3 coding DNA: TGTGCCAGCAGTGCCCTCTCTAGCGGGGGGCAGGAGGAGCAGTACTTC. It specifies CASSALSSGGQEEQYF. The V and J genes are TRBV6-1 and TRBJ2-7, with 11 bases aligning to TRBD2. The CDR3 sequence is 16 residues long. The germline V gene has CDR1 MNHNS and CDR2 SASEGT. J gave up 7 bases and V 4 bases, and 12 bases lay outside the gene matches.